These 32 T cell receptor beta chains originate from one sample sequenced in a study of T cells and Merkel cell carcinoma outcomes. Clones were sequenced by immunoSEQ multiplex PCR, and TCRdb holds only the in-frame ones, with some missing. Of more than 9,500 clones listed, nearly 97% are singletons. Material for sequencing was tumor tissue from Merkel cell carcinoma. The source is a human donor with Merkel cell carcinoma.

The chain links TRBV5-1 to TRBJ1-1; D ambiguous. Trimming took off 5 bases at V and 0 bases at J, with 14 bases between the two ends. From germline, CDR1 is SGHRS and CDR2 YFSETQ. The CDR3 consists of 15 residues. In nucleotides, the CDR3 is TGCGCCAGCAGTTACTTACTTAGTATGAACACTGAAGCTTTCTTT. Translation gives CASSYLLSMNTEAFF.

The rearrangement joins TRBV7-2 to TRBJ2-7; D gene uncertain. The CDR3 runs 13 residues. V lost 5 bases, J lost 10 bases, and 18 bases lay in between. Germline CDR1 SGHTA, CDR2 FQGNSA. The DNA for the CDR3 is TGTGCCAGCAGCCCCCAGAGGAACGCCCCCCAGTACTTC. Translated: CASSPQRNAPQYF.

This CDR3 is CASNPLTEQFF. CDR3 nucleotide sequence: TGCGCCAGCAATCCCTTAACTGAGCAGTTCTTC. V and J are TRBV23-1 and TRBJ2-1, with D unclear. TRBV23-1 is an ORF, with its function uncertain. The CDR3 consists of 11 residues. V gave up 7 bases and J gave up 9 bases, with 10 bases separating them.

The rearrangement uses TRBV14 and TRBJ2-5, with 9 bases that match TRBD2. The V and J ends lost 4 bases and 4 bases, in that order; junction bases with no gene match: 10. This CDR3 spans 16 amino acids. CDR1 is SGHDN and CDR2 is FVKESK in the germline V gene. The CDR3 sequence is CASSRTIAGVGETQYF. In DNA, the CDR3 is TGTGCCAGCAGCCGCACGATAGCGGGAGTGGGAGAGACCCAGTACTTC.

The count of this clone is one. The chain recombines TRBV7-2 with TRBJ1-5; 8 nucleotides match TRBD1. Germline values: CDR1 SGHTA, CDR2 FQGNSA. This CDR3 is built from 13 residues. V gave up 8 bases and J gave up 4 bases; unmatched junction bases: 4. The CDR3 loop is CASADRVNQPQHF. As DNA, the CDR3 is TGTGCCAGCGCGGACAGGGTAAATCAGCCCCAGCATTTT.

The CDR3, as DNA: TGTGCCAGCAGCCAAGTTCCGGCATACGAGCAGTACTTC. The encoded protein is CASSQVPAYEQYF. This chain joins TRBV4-2 and TRBJ2-7; unclear D gene. V lost 1 base, J lost 4 bases, and 8 bases lay in between. Germline CDR1 LGHNA, CDR2 YNFKEQ. This CDR3 contains 13 residues.

This chain joins TRBV19 and TRBJ1-1, with 7 positions matching TRBD1. Unmatched junction bases numbered 6, after V lost 6 bases and J lost 2 bases. CDR1 and CDR2 (germline): LNHDA, SQIVND (reference sequence). The CDR3 runs to 14 residues. The CDR3 spells CASSGQVGNTEAFF. Here the CDR3 DNA reads TGTGCCAGTAGCGGACAGGTCGGTAACACTGAAGCTTTCTTT.

Regarding this clone: An end of the junction differs from the germline gene, which may be a read error. The chain joins TRBV7-9 to TRBJ2-5, with 9 bases aligning to TRBD2. The CDR3 length is 16 residues. Germline V lookup: CDR1 SEHNR, CDR2 FQNEAQ (reference sequence). In DNA form, the CDR3 reads TGTGTCAGCAGCTTAAACTCCGGCGGGAGGGGAGAGACCCAGTACTTC. Translated, it gives CVSSLNSGGRGETQYF.

The chain is built from TRBV27 and TRBJ2-7; TRBD1 agrees at 10 bases. The CDR3 has 18 residues. Germline V gives CDR1 MNHEY, CDR2 SMNVEV (reference sequence). The V and J ends lost 2 bases and 2 bases, in that order; junction bases with no gene match: 12. Here the CDR3 reads CASSLRAYRDRGAYEQYF. The CDR3 DNA reads as TGTGCCAGCAGTTTAAGAGCTTATAGGGACAGGGGAGCCTACGAGCAGTACTTC.

The CDR3 loop is CASSFTGNGGYTF. DNA of the CDR3: TGTGCCAGCAGTTTTACGGGGAACGGTGGCTACACCTTC. The J gene is TRBJ1-2, the V gene TRBV28; D ambiguous. The CDR3 spans 13 residues. Per the germline V gene, CDR1 is MDHEN and CDR2 is SYDVKM. V lost 3 bases and J 7 bases, leaving 12 bases between the germline ends.

V usage is TRBV28 and J usage is TRBJ1-5; D gene unclear. V was trimmed by 5 bases and J by 5 bases, leaving 16 bases between them. This CDR3 region has 15 residues. Germline CDR1 MDHEN, CDR2 SYDVKM. The DNA for the CDR3 is TGTGCCAGCAGTCCGCAGGCAGGTACAGATCAGCCCCAGCATTTT. Translation gives CASSPQAGTDQPQHF.

The chain has TRBV19 and TRBJ1-4; D uncertain. Trimming pared 5 bases from V and 5 bases from J, leaving 15 bases between. The CDR3 is made up of 15 amino acids. Looked up from germline, CDR1 is LNHDA and CDR2 is SQIVND (reference sequence). For the CDR3, the DNA is TGTGCCAGTAGTCCAGGAGGGCTGATGAATGAAAAACTGTTTTTT. Translating it yields CASSPGGLMNEKLFF.

The CDR3 loop reads CASSQAVGPQPQHF. The CDR3, as DNA: TGCGCCAGCAGCCAGGCGGTCGGCCCTCAGCCCCAGCATTTT. The V call is TRBV4-3, the J call TRBJ1-5; no clear D. The CDR3 loop spans 14 amino acids. Trimming shortened V by 3 bases and J by 6 bases, and 12 bases separated the two germline ends. CDR1 is LGHNA and CDR2 is YSLEER in the germline V gene.

The chain joins TRBV5-1 to TRBJ2-7; TRBD1 agrees at 8 bases. The CDR3 spans 15 residues. The J segment lost 5 bases and the V segment lost 0 bases, leaving 7 bases of the junction unmatched. The germline V gene has CDR1 SGHRS and CDR2 YFSETQ. The CDR3 DNA follows: TGCGCCAGCAGCTTGGGCCAGGGGGCGGCCCACGAGCAGTACTTC. Translating it yields CASSLGQGAAHEQYF.

The rearrangement links TRBV7-2 to TRBJ2-1; a weak D match, TRBD2 (6 bases). This CDR3 spans 16 amino acids. Per the germline V gene, CDR1 is SGHTA and CDR2 is FQGNSA. Trimming removed 5 bases from V and 6 bases from J, with 20 bases in between. DNA for the CDR3: TGTGCCAGCAGCCAAAACCCATTAGCGGCAGTCAATGAGCAGTTCTTC. Translated: CASSQNPLAAVNEQFF.

The genes are TRBV4-1 and TRBJ2-1; D may be TRBD1 (6 bases). Trimming stripped 4 bases from V and 7 bases from J, with 20 bases between. The CDR3 runs 16 residues. Germline V lookup: CDR1 MGHRA, CDR2 YSYEKL. The CDR3 sequence is CASSPQSQDSWNEQFF. The CDR3 DNA reads as TGCGCCAGCAGCCCTCAATCACAGGACAGTTGGAATGAGCAGTTCTTC.

The chain uses TRBV11-3 and TRBJ1-1; possible D gene TRBD1, 5 bases. Trimming took 3 bases from V and 1 from J, leaving 9 bases between them. CDR3 length: 14 residues. Germline values: CDR1 SGHNT, CDR2 YENEEA. The CDR3: CASSFGTENTEAFF. The CDR3 region has the DNA TGTGCCAGCAGCTTCGGGACGGAGAACACTGAAGCTTTCTTT.

The sample holds one count of this clone. The chain combines TRBV5-6 with TRBJ2-7; D is uncertain. The germline CDR1 and CDR2 sequences are SGHDT and YYEEEE. The length of the CDR3 is 13 residues. V lost 0 bases and J 10 bases, leaving 14 bases between the germline ends. CDR3: CASSLEGSALQYF. The CDR3 bases are TGTGCCAGCAGCTTGGAGGGTTCGGCACTTCAGTACTTC.

This chain joins TRBV11-2 and TRBJ1-5, with a tentative D call TRBD1 (5 bases). The CDR3 is 15 residues long. CDR1 and CDR2 (germline): SGHAT, FQNNGV. V was pared by 6 bases and J by 5 bases, with 17 bases between. CDR3 region: CASRKGQGLDQPQHF. The CDR3 DNA reads TGTGCCAGCAGAAAGGGTCAGGGATTGGATCAGCCCCAGCATTTT.

The chain links TRBV28 to TRBJ2-2; TRBD1 might be the D (5 bases). V was pared by 8 bases and J by 1 base, with 8 bases between. The V gene's germline CDR1 is MDHEN and CDR2 SYDVKM. The CDR3 length is 13 residues. The CDR3 sequence is CASLTGNTGELFF. The CDR3 DNA reads TGTGCCAGCCTAACAGGGAACACCGGGGAGCTGTTTTTT. Looking up the rest from reference TRBV28 and TRBJ2-2 gives the full variable domain: DVKVTQSSRYLVKRTGEKVFLECVQDMDHENMFWYRQDPGLGLRLIYFSYDVKMKEKGDIPEGYSVSREKKERFSLILESASTNQTSMYLCASLTGNTGELFFGEGSRLTVL.

V gene TRBV28 combines with J gene TRBJ2-7; D gene unclear. CDR1 and CDR2 (germline): MDHEN, SYDVKM. The CDR3 has 12 amino acids. Trimming stripped 7 bases from V and 3 bases from J, with 10 bases between. CDR3 DNA sequence: TGTGCCAGCAAGTCGGGTAACTACGAGCAGTACTTC. Translation: CASKSGNYEQYF.

The J gene is TRBJ2-7, the V gene TRBV29-1; D call uncertain. Germline V CDR1 and CDR2: SQVTM, ANQGSEA. V gave up 1 base and J gave up 2 bases, with 3 bases separating them. This CDR3 is 11 amino acids long. The CDR3 nucleotides read TGCAGCGTTGAAGGGGCCTACGAGCAGTACTTC. This encodes CSVEGAYEQYF.

The gene calls are TRBV7-2 and TRBJ2-7, with TRBD2 matching 11 bases. Germline trimming cut 0 bases from V and 9 bases from J; bases unmatched to any gene: 10. Germline CDR1 is SGHTA and CDR2 is FQGNSA. The CDR3 is made up of 16 amino acids. The CDR3 spells CASSLAGRGLAVGQYF. CDR3 nucleotides: TGTGCCAGCAGCTTAGCTGGCAGGGGACTAGCGGTTGGGCAGTACTTC.

The chain carries TRBV18 and TRBJ1-3; D remains unclear. Germline V gene data show CDR1 as KGHSH and CDR2 as LQKENI. There are 14 residues in the CDR3. Trimming removed 2 bases from V and 0 bases from J, with 5 bases in between. The CDR3 sequence is CASSPSSSGNTIYF. In DNA form, the CDR3 reads TGTGCCAGCTCACCATCCAGCTCTGGAAACACCATATATTTT. Drawing the rest from reference TRBV18 and TRBJ1-3, the complete variable domain is NAGVMQNPRHLVRRRGQEARLRCSPMKGHSHVYWYRQLPEEGLKFMVYLQKENIIDESGMPKERFSAEFPKEGPSILRIQQVVRGDSAAYFCASSPSSSGNTIYFGEGSWLTVV.

The chain has TRBV14 and TRBJ2-7; D is uncertain. CDR1 and CDR2 from the germline V gene are SGHDN and FVKESK. This CDR3 spans 13 amino acids. V was trimmed by 4 bases and J by 13 bases, leaving 20 bases between them. This CDR3 is CASSRDPSLPVYF. The CDR3 DNA reads as TGTGCCAGCAGCCGCGACCCAAGTCTACCCGTATACTTC.

Here the CDR3 DNA reads TGTGCCAGCTCACCACCGAGTTTGGACCACTATGGCTACACCTTC. Translation: CASSPPSLDHYGYTF. V and J are TRBV18 and TRBJ1-2; D is unresolved. CDR1 is KGHSH, CDR2 LQKENI, per germline. The V and J ends lost 0 bases and 3 bases respectively, with 11 bases between them. This CDR3 has 15 residues.

The chain uses TRBV18 and TRBJ2-5; no clear D. CDR1 and CDR2 (germline): KGHSH, LQKENI. The CDR3 consists of 12 residues. Trimming left V 3 bases short and J 0 bases short, with 2 bases between. In nucleotides, the CDR3 is TGTGCCAGCTCACCCAACCAAGAGACCCAGTACTTC. It encodes CASSPNQETQYF. The full variable domain, in which reference TRBV18 and TRBJ2-5 provide the parts outside the CDR3, is NAGVMQNPRHLVRRRGQEARLRCSPMKGHSHVYWYRQLPEEGLKFMVYLQKENIIDESGMPKERFSAEFPKEGPSILRIQQVVRGDSAAYFCASSPNQETQYFGPGTRLLVL.

The chain carries TRBV11-3 and TRBJ2-1; D not resolved. Germline V CDR1 and CDR2: SGHNT, YENEEA. V shed 3 bases and J shed 10 bases, with 7 bases lying between them. The CDR3 sequence is 11 residues long. The CDR3: CASSLGWEQFF. The DNA of the CDR3 is TGTGCCAGCAGCTTGGGCTGGGAGCAGTTCTTC.

This clone came up a few times. The rearrangement links TRBV6-1 to TRBJ2-1; 8 nucleotides agree with TRBD2. The CDR3 is made up of 15 amino acids. Germline loops: CDR1 MNHNS, CDR2 SASEGT. J lost 2 bases, V lost 3 bases, and 3 bases had no gene match. The CDR3 region has the DNA TGTGCCAGCAGTGACAGCGGGAGACCCTACAATGAGCAGTTCTTC. As protein: CASSDSGRPYNEQFF.

V gene TRBV4-1 combines with J gene TRBJ2-3; 10 nucleotides align to TRBD2. V trimming: 2 bases; J trimming: 0 bases; junction bases outside the gene matches: 5. CDR1 and CDR2 from the germline V gene are MGHRA and YSYEKL. There are 17 residues in the CDR3. The CDR3 loop reads CASSQIAGGSSTDTQYF. CDR3 in DNA: TGCGCCAGCAGCCAAATAGCGGGGGGTTCTAGCACAGATACGCAGTATTTT.

V is TRBV15 and J is TRBJ2-7; D not resolved. Germline-derived CDR1 and CDR2 are LNHNV and YYDKDF (reference sequence). The V end lost 0 bases, the J end lost 5 bases, and 5 bases lay between the germline ends. The CDR3 is 12 residues long. CDR3 region: CATSRDRNEQYF. CDR3 bases: TGTGCCACCAGCAGAGATCGAAACGAGCAGTACTTC.

This chain joins TRBV18 and TRBJ1-2; D not resolved. The CDR3 has 12 residues. The germline V and J ends were trimmed by 6 bases and 4 bases, with 9 bases remaining between them. CDR1 is KGHSH and CDR2 is LQKENI in the germline V gene. The CDR3 here is CASSMDGYGYTF. CDR3 bases: TGTGCCAGCTCTATGGACGGCTATGGCTACACCTTC.